A selection of T cell receptor beta chains follows, all from one sample in a study of blood T cell repertoires in COVID-19. Measured with immunoSEQ multiplex PCR; TCRdb has only the in-frame clones, and not every one. The data contain about 120,000 clones, 82% of them singletons. Sequenced material: peripheral blood. These receptors all come from a man between 65 and 80 years old with active or convalescent COVID-19. Each CDR3 is given with its conserved first and last residue. D genes are given only for firm matches. Only part of the rows carry a size: once, few, many, or a class if the clone is expanded.

clone size | J gene | V gene | D gene | CDR3 DNA | CDR3 protein
NA | TRBJ1-5 | TRBV7-2 | NA | TGTGCCAGCAGCTTAGCGGCCAGGGGATATCAGCCCCAGCATTTT | CASSLAARGYQPQHF
NA | TRBJ1-1 | TRBV27 | NA | TGTGCCAGCAGTGTAAGGGCAGGGATAAGGTCGAACACTGAAGCTTTCTTT | CASSVRAGIRSNTEAFF
NA | TRBJ1-5 | TRBV29-1 | NA | TGCAGCGCCCAACAGGTGGGGCAGCCCCAGCATTTT | CSAQQVGQPQHF
few | TRBJ1-1 | TRBV7-2 | NA | TGTGCCAGCAGCTTATGGAGGTCCGAAGCTTTCTTT | CASSLWRSEAFF
NA | TRBJ1-5 | TRBV30 | NA | TGTGCCTGGAGCGCCGGGGGGCATGGCAATCAGCCCCAGCATTTT | CAWSAGGHGNQPQHF
NA | TRBJ2-7 | TRBV19 | NA | TGTGCCAGTAGTATAGACAGTACGTCCTACGAGCAGTACTTC | CASSIDSTSYEQYF
NA | TRBJ1-1 | TRBV27 | NA | TGTGCCAGCCCCCGGATGGGGCAAACTGAAGCTTTCTTT | CASPRMGQTEAFF
NA | TRBJ1-1 | TRBV19 | TRBD1 | TGTGCCAGTAGTAATCGCAGACAGGGGGCCACTGAAGCTTTCTTT | CASSNRRQGATEAFF
few | TRBJ1-4 | TRBV2 | NA | TGTGCCAGCAGTGGCCAGGGGCTTAATGAAAAACTGTTTTTT | CASSGQGLNEKLFF
many | TRBJ1-6 | TRBV7-2 | NA | TGTGCCAGCAGCCGGGGGGGAATGAATTCACCCCTCCACTTT | CASSRGGMNSPLHF
NA | TRBJ2-7 | TRBV5-1 | NA | TGCGCCAGCAGCTTGGTGACAAGTTCCTACGAGCAGTACTTC | CASSLVTSSYEQYF
NA | TRBJ2-5 | TRBV28 | TRBD2 | TGTGCCAGCAGTTTATTGCCTAGCGGGAGCGGGTCCCAAGAGACCCAGTACTTC | CASSLLPSGSGSQETQYF
NA | TRBJ1-2 | TRBV24-1 | NA | TGTGCCACCAGTGATCCGAGGTCGGGCTACACCTTC | CATSDPRSGYTF
NA | TRBJ2-1 | TRBV19 | TRBD2 | TGTGCCAGTAGTAAGTCTAGCGGGGTCAATGAGCAGTTCTTC | CASSKSSGVNEQFF
NA | TRBJ1-1 | TRBV7-2 | NA | TGTGCCAGCAGCCGCGTTACAGGGCCCACTGAAGCTTTCTTT | CASSRVTGPTEAFF
few | TRBJ1-2 | TRBV7-2 | NA | TGTGCCAGCAGCACTACACCCGGCTATGGCTACACCTTC | CASSTTPGYGYTF